This T cell receptor (beta chain) is from a study of cytomegalovirus exposure and HLA in healthy donors. General observations from the study: Published work reported that the classifier diagnosed cytomegalovirus status with high specificity and sensitivity.

A note on this clone: Its matching antigen is unknown.

This CDR3 has 15 amino acids. Per germline, CDR1 SNHLY and CDR2 FYNNEI. Amplification used 60 Vbeta primers and 13 Jbeta primers. Repertoires were generated with immunoSEQ multiplex PCR, while TCRdb's copy carries only in-frame clones and drops some. The sample holds about 140,000 clones, roughly four fifths seen once. Sequencing was done on a sample of PBMCs. The chain carries TRBV2 and TRBJ2-5, with TRBD1 matching over 9 bases. With the DNA end fitting TRBJ2-7 better, the J assignment may be wrong. The sequence was collected from an older woman in good health and CMV-seropositive. The CDR3 region has the DNA TGTGCCAGCAAAGAATCCGGACAGGGGACCTACGAGCAGTACTTC. Its translation: CASKESGQGTYEQYF.